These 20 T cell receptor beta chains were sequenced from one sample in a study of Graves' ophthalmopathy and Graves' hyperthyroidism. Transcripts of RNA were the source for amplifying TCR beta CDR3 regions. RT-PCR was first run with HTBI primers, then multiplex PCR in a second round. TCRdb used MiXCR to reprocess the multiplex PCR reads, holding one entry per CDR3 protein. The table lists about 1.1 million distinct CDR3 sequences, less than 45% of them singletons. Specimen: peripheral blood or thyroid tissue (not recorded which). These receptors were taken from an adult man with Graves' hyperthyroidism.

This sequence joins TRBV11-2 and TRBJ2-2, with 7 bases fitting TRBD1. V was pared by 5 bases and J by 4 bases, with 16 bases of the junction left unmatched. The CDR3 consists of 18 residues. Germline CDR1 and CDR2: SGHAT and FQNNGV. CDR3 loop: CASSDPDRASLGTGELFF. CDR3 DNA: TGTGCCAGCAGCGACCCCGACAGGGCCTCTCTTGGCACCGGGGAGCTGTTTTTT.

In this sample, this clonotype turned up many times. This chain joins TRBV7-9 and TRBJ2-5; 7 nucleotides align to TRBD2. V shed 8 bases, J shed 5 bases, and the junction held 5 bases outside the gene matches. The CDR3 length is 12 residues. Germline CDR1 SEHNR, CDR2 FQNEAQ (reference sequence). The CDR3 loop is CASAKGGETQYF. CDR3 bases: TGTGCCAGCGCCAAGGGAGGGGAGACCCAGTACTTC.

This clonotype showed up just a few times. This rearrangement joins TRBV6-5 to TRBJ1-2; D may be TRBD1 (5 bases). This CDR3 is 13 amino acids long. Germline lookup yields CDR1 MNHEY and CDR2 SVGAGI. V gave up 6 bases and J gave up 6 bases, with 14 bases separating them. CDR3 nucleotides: TGTGCCAGCAGAGACGGAGGGGCAGATGGCTACACCTTC. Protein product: CASRDGGADGYTF.

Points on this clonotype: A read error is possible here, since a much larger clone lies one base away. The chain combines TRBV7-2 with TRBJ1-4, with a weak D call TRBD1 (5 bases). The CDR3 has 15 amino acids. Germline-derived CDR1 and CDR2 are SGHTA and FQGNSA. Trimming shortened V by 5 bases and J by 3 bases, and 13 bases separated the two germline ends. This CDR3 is CASSPARQPNEKLFF. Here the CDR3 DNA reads TGTGCCAGCAGCCCCGCCCGACAGCCTAATGAAAAACTGTTTTTT.

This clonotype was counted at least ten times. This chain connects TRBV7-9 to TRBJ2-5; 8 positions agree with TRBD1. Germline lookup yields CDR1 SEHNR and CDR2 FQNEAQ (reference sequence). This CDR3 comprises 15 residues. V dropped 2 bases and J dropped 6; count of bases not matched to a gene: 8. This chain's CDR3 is CASSLSRQGHKTQYF. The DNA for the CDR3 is TGTGCCAGCAGCTTAAGCAGACAGGGGCACAAGACCCAGTACTTC.

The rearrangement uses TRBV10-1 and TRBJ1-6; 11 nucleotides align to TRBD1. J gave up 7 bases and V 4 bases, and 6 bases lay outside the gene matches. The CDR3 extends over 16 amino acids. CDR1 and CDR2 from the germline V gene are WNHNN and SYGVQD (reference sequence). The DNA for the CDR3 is TGCGCCAGCAGTGCGGACAGGGGGCTCGGAAATTCACCCCTCCACTTT. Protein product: CASSADRGLGNSPLHF.

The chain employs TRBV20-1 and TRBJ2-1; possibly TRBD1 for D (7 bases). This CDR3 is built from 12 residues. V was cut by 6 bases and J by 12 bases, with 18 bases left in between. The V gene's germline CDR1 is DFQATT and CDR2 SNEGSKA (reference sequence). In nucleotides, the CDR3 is TGCAGTGCCGGGGAGGTGCAGGGGGGGCAGTTCTTC. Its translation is CSAGEVQGGQFF.

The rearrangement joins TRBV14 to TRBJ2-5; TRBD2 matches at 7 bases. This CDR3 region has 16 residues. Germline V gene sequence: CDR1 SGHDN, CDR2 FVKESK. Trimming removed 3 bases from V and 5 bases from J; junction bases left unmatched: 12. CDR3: CASSQPRDYRSETQYF. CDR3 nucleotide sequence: TGTGCCAGCAGCCAGCCCCGGGACTACAGGTCGGAGACCCAGTACTTC.

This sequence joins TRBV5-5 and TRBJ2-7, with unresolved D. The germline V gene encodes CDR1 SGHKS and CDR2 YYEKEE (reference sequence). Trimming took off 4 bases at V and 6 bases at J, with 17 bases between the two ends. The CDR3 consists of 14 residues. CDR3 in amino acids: CASSRAGLPGEQYF. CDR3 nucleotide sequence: TGTGCCAGCAGCCGAGCCGGGCTTCCGGGCGAGCAGTACTTC.

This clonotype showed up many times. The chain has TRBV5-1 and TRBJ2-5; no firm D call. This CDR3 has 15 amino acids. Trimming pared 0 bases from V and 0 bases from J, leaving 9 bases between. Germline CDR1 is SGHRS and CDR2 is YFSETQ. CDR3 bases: TGCGCCAGCAGCTTGGCGCGGCAGTACCAAGAGACCCAGTACTTC. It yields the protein CASSLARQYQETQYF.

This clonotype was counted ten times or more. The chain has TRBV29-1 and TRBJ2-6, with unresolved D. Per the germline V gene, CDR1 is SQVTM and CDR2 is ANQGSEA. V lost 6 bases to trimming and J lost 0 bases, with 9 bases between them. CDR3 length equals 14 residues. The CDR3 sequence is CSVSQDSGANVLTF. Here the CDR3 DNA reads TGCAGCGTGTCCCAGGACTCTGGGGCCAACGTCCTGACTTTC.

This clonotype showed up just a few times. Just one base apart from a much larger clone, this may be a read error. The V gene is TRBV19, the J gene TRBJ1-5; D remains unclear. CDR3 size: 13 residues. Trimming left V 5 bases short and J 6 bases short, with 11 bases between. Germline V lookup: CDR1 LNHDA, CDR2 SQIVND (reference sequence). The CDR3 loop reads CASSLGAIQPQHF. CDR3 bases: TGTGCCAGTAGTTTGGGAGCCATTCAGCCCCAGCATTTT.

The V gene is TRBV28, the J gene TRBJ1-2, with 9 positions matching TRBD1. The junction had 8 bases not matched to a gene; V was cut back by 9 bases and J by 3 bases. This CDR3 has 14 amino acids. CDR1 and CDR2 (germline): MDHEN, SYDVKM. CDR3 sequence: CASRTGEFYYGYTF. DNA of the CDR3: TGTGCCAGTAGGACAGGGGAGTTTTACTATGGCTACACCTTC.

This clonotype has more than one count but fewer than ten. CDR3 nucleotide sequence: TGCAGTGCTAGAAAGGGGTCTAGCAATCAGCCCCAGCATTTT. Its translation: CSARKGSSNQPQHF. The rearrangement uses TRBV20-1 and TRBJ1-5, with D tentatively TRBD1 (5 bases). The CDR3 extends over 14 amino acids. V was trimmed by 2 bases and J by 0 bases, leaving 8 bases between them. CDR1 is DFQATT and CDR2 is SNEGSKA in the germline V gene (reference sequence).

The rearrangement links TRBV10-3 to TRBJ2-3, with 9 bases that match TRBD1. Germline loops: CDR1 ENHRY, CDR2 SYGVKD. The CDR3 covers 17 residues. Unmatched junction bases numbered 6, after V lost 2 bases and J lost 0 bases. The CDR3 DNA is TGTGCCATCAGTGAGAGAGGGACAGGGAGTAGCACAGATACGCAGTATTTT. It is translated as CAISERGTGSSTDTQYF.

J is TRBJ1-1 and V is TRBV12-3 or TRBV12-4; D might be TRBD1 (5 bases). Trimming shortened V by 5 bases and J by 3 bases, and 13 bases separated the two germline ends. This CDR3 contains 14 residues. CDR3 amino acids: CASSTRDWDTEAFF. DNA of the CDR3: TGTGCCAGCAGTACCAGGGATTGGGACACTGAAGCTTTCTTT.

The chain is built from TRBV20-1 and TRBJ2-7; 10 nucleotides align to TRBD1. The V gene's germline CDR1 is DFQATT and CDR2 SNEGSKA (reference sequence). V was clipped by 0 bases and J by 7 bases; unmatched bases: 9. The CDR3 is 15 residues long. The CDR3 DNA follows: TGCAGTGCTAGAGATCGGCGACAGGGGGCGGGTGAGCAGTACTTC. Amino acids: CSARDRRQGAGEQYF.

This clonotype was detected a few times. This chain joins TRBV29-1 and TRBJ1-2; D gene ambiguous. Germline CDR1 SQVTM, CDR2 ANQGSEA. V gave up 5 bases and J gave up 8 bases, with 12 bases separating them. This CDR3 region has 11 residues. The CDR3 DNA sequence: TGCAGCGTTAGCCGAACCCAGGGCTACACCTTC. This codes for CSVSRTQGYTF.

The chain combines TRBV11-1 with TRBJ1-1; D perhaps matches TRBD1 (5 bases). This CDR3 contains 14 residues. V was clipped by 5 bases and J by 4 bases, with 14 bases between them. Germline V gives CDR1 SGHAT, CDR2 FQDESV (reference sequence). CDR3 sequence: CASSVGGRTTEAFF. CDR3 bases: TGTGCCAGCAGCGTTGGGGGTAGGACCACTGAAGCTTTCTTT.

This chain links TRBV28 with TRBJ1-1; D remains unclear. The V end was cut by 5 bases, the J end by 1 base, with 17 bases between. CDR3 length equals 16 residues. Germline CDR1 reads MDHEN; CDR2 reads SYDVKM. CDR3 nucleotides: TGTGCCAGCAGTCCTTCGGGTTGGCCGGAGAACACTGAAGCTTTCTTT. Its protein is CASSPSGWPENTEAFF. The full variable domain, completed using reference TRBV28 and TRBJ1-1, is DVKVTQSSRYLVKRTGEKVFLECVQDMDHENMFWYRQDPGLGLRLIYFSYDVKMKEKGDIPEGYSVSREKKERFSLILESASTNQTSMYLCASSPSGWPENTEAFFGQGTRLTVV.